The present T cell receptor (beta chain) was sequenced within a study of cytomegalovirus exposure and HLA in healthy donors. General observations from the study: The productive fraction for most TCR beta V segments was about 87% or about 30% in an earlier analysis.

A note on this clone: Its specificity is not known.

It was with 60 Vbeta and 13 Jbeta primers that the PCR ran. Profiled with immunoSEQ multiplex PCR; TCRdb holds only in-frame clones, not every one. The sample has about 120,000 clones, 77% seen once; the top ten hold 5.8%. Trimming removed 4 bases at V and 7 bases at J, with 17 bases between. CDR1 KGHSH and CDR2 LQKENI come from the germline V gene. This CDR3 has 15 amino acids. The sequencing input was PBMCs. The chain is built from TRBV18 and TRBJ2-1; D is unclear. The sequence came from a young man in good health and CMV-seropositive. CDR3 nucleotides: TGTGCCAGCTCACATCGCGACTGGAAAGCAAATGAGCAGTTCTTC. Translating it yields CASSHRDWKANEQFF.